The 16 T cell receptor beta chains reported below all come from one sample, sequenced in a study of OX40 agonist ivuxolimab in advanced cancers. Clones were read by immunoSEQ multiplex PCR, and TCRdb kept only the in-frame ones, dropping some. The table includes more than 55,000 clones, more than 65% detected once. The specimen was CD4+ or CD8+ T cells sorted from blood, collected in a trial of the OX40 agonist ivuxolimab. The receptors here all came from an adult with an advanced solid tumor such as melanoma, head and neck, liver or kidney cancer.

This clone showed up just a few times. This sequence joins TRBV27 and TRBJ2-2; D is unclear. Germline-derived CDR1 and CDR2 are MNHEY and SMNVEV (reference sequence). V lost 5 bases to trimming and J lost 6 bases, with 13 bases between them. The CDR3 is made up of 14 amino acids. The CDR3 DNA follows: TGTGCCAGCAGTCCAACCATTCGGGCCGGGGAGCTGTTTTTT. Translated, it gives CASSPTIRAGELFF.

This clone was picked up a small number of times. The genes are TRBV2 and TRBJ1-5; D is unclear. V lost 3 bases, J lost 3 bases, and 6 bases lay in between. Germline CDR1 reads SNHLY; CDR2 reads FYNNEI. The CDR3 loop spans 13 amino acids. CDR3 DNA: TGTGCCAGCAGTGACTATACCAATCAGCCCCAGCATTTT. Translation gives CASSDYTNQPQHF.

In DNA, the CDR3 is TGCGCCAGCAGCTCCGGACAGGGAAGCTCACCCCTCCACTTT. It codes for CASSSGQGSSPLHF. The rearrangement joins TRBV5-1 to TRBJ1-6, with 8 bases lining up with TRBD1. Germline CDR1 reads SGHRS; CDR2 reads YFSETQ. After removal of 3 bases from V and 10 bases from J, the junction contained 6 bases not matched to a gene. This CDR3 spans 14 amino acids.

This clone was counted ten times or more. The gene calls are TRBV11-2 and TRBJ1-2; D is possibly TRBD1 (6 bases). Trimming cost V 5 bases and J 4 bases, with 17 bases left between them. Looked up from germline, CDR1 is SGHAT and CDR2 is FQNNGV. This CDR3 has 15 residues. CDR3 loop: CASSPGGALLYGYTF. CDR3 nucleotide sequence: TGTGCCAGCAGCCCTGGGGGGGCGCTTCTCTATGGCTACACCTTC.

This clone was counted a few times. The V gene is TRBV5-1, the J gene TRBJ1-6; D may be TRBD1 (5 bases). Germline V gives CDR1 SGHRS, CDR2 YFSETQ. The CDR3 consists of 13 residues. Trimming left V 7 bases short and J 8 bases short, with 13 bases between. The CDR3 DNA is TGCGCCAGCGGGACGGGAGGGGATTCACCCCTCCACTTT. Its protein is CASGTGGDSPLHF. The complete variable domain, with remaining parts taken from reference TRBV5-1 and TRBJ1-6, reads KAGVTQTPRYLIKTRGQQVTLSCSPISGHRSVSWYQQTPGQGLQFLFEYFSETQRNKGNFPGRFSGRQFSNSRSEMNVSTLELGDSALYLCASGTGGDSPLHFGNGTRLTVT.

The rearrangement uses TRBV5-1 and TRBJ1-3; D may be TRBD1 (5 bases). V lost 4 bases to trimming and J lost 2 bases, with 13 bases between them. In germline, CDR1 is SGHRS, CDR2 YFSETQ. This CDR3 spans 15 amino acids. DNA of the CDR3: TGCGCCAGCAGCCCGATCTCGGGGGCTGGAAACACCATATATTTT. As protein: CASSPISGAGNTIYF.

This clone was observed a few times. The chain recombines TRBV28 with TRBJ2-2; 7 bases map to TRBD2. CDR1 MDHEN and CDR2 SYDVKM come from the germline V gene. With 3 bases clipped from V and 7 bases from J, the junction kept 2 bases outside the gene matches. This CDR3 spans 13 amino acids. CDR3 DNA: TGTGCCAGCAGTTTCGGACTAGTCGGGGAGCTGTTTTTT. Encoded protein: CASSFGLVGELFF.

About this clone itself: An end of the junction differs from the germline gene, which may be a read error. The sample has other DNA sequences that encode this CDR3 too. Here the CDR3 reads CASSYSGTKGNTIYF. Here the CDR3 DNA reads TGTGCCAGTAGTTACTCCGGGACAAAAGGAAACACCATATATTTT. The chain employs TRBV6-5 and TRBJ1-3, with D possibly matching TRBD1 (6 bases). Germline CDR1 MNHEY, CDR2 SVGAGI. The CDR3 has 15 residues.

In its sample, this clone was seen a few times. CDR3 sequence reads: CASSLVPSGVTEAFF. The CDR3 DNA reads as TGTGCCAGCAGCTTAGTACCCTCAGGGGTCACTGAAGCTTTCTTT. This chain joins TRBV7-2 and TRBJ1-1; D may be TRBD1 (6 bases). The CDR3 extends over 15 amino acids. In germline, CDR1 is SGHTA, CDR2 FQGNSA. Trimming cost V 1 base and J 4 bases, with 13 bases left between them.

Remarks on this clone: Other DNA sequences of this sample code for an identical CDR3. V gene TRBV7-9 combines with J gene TRBJ1-4; no clear D. V lost 1 base, J lost 1 base, and 1 base lay in between. The CDR3 totals 13 residues. Looked up from germline, CDR1 is SEHNR and CDR2 is FQNEAQ (reference sequence). Written as DNA, the CDR3 is TGTGCCAGCAGCTTAGGAACTAATGAAAAACTGTTTTTT. Translation gives CASSLGTNEKLFF.

This clone was detected only a few times. The chain joins TRBV9 to TRBJ1-2, with 7 bases lining up with TRBD1. Germline CDR1 and CDR2: SGDLS and YYNGEE. V lost 0 bases to trimming and J lost 3 bases; unmatched junction nucleotides: 5. This CDR3 has 15 residues. CDR3 DNA: TGTGCCAGCAGCGTAGCTGAGGGGGCGTACTATGGCTACACCTTC. Encoded protein: CASSVAEGAYYGYTF. Based on the CDR3 plus reference TRBV9 and TRBJ1-2, the full variable domain is DSGVTQTPKHLITATGQRVTLRCSPRSGDLSVYWYQQSLDQGLQFLIQYYNGEERAKGNILERFSAQQFPDLHSELNLSSLELGDSALYFCASSVAEGAYYGYTFGSGTRLTVV.

The chain carries TRBV18 and TRBJ2-7; 9 bases are a match to TRBD2. Germline values: CDR1 KGHSH, CDR2 LQKENI. V lost 2 bases to trimming and J lost 3 bases; unmatched junction nucleotides: 8. This CDR3 region has 16 residues. As DNA, the CDR3 is TGTGCCAGCTCACCAGAGCCCAGCGGGAGGCTCTACGAGCAGTACTTC. Translated: CASSPEPSGRLYEQYF. The variable domain in full, completed from reference TRBV18 and TRBJ2-7, reads NAGVMQNPRHLVRRRGQEARLRCSPMKGHSHVYWYRQLPEEGLKFMVYLQKENIIDESGMPKERFSAEFPKEGPSILRIQQVVRGDSAAYFCASSPEPSGRLYEQYFGPGTRLTVT.

This clone was recorded a few times. The chain links TRBV7-2 to TRBJ1-2; possible D gene TRBD1, 6 bases. Trimming pared 1 base from V and 5 bases from J, leaving 11 bases between. This CDR3 has 14 residues. Germline CDR1 is SGHTA and CDR2 is FQGNSA. The DNA of the CDR3 is TGTGCCAGCAGCTTAGGGGGGGCAGGGTATGGCTACACCTTC. Protein sequence: CASSLGGAGYGYTF.

This chain uses TRBV7-2 with TRBJ1-6; 7 nucleotides match TRBD1. Germline V CDR1 and CDR2: SGHTA, FQGNSA. V was clipped by 5 bases and J by 9 bases; unmatched bases: 4. The CDR3 covers 13 residues. CDR3 residues: CASSDRVSSPLHF. The CDR3 nucleotides are TGTGCCAGCAGCGACAGGGTTAGTTCACCCCTCCACTTT.

The chain links TRBV7-9 to TRBJ1-2; unclear D gene. Trimming took off 1 base at V and 8 bases at J, with 11 bases between the two ends. The CDR3 consists of 13 residues. Germline V gene data show CDR1 as SEHNR and CDR2 as FQNEAQ (reference sequence). In nucleotides, the CDR3 is TGTGCCAGCAGCTTAGGGGCGGCTGGAGGCTACACCTTC. Its translation is CASSLGAAGGYTF.

The chain links TRBV11-2 to TRBJ1-2; D might be TRBD1 (5 bases). V was cut by 2 bases and J by 6 bases, with 10 bases left in between. Germline lookup yields CDR1 SGHAT and CDR2 FQNNGV. The CDR3 length is 13 residues. Written as DNA, the CDR3 is TGTGCCAGCAGCTTAACCACGGGGGATGGCTACACCTTC. It encodes CASSLTTGDGYTF.